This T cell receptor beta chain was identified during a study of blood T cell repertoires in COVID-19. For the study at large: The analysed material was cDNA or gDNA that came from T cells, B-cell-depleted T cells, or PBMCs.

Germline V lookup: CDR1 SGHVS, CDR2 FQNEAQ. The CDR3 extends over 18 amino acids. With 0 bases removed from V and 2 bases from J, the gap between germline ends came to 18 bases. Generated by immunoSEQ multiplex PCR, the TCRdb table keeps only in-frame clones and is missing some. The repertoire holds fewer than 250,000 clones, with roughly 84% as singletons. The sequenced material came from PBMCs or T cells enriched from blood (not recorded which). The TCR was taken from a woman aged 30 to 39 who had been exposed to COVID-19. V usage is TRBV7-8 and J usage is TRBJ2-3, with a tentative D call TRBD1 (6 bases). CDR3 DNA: TGTGCCAGCAGCTTAGCGTACCAGACAGGCCCCCACACAGATACGCAGTATTTT. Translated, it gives CASSLAYQTGPHTDTQYF.